Below, 14 T cell receptor beta chains from the same sample are listed, as sequenced in a study of OX40 agonist ivuxolimab in advanced cancers. Produced via immunoSEQ multiplex PCR; TCRdb's table is partial and in-frame only. The table includes approximately 100,000 clones, 87% detected once. The sample in question was CD4+ or CD8+ T cells sorted from blood, obtained in a trial of the OX40 agonist ivuxolimab. These TCRs come from an adult with an advanced solid tumor such as melanoma, head and neck, liver or kidney cancer.

The chain uses TRBV4-2 and TRBJ2-3; possible D gene TRBD2, 7 bases. The V gene's germline CDR1 is LGHNA and CDR2 YNFKEQ. The CDR3 spans 17 residues. V was trimmed by 4 bases and J by 0 bases, leaving 17 bases between them. CDR3 amino acids: CASSRGGPDSSTDTQYF. Here the CDR3 DNA reads TGTGCCAGCAGCCGGGGGGGGCCCGACAGTAGCACAGATACGCAGTATTTT.

This chain connects TRBV10-3 to TRBJ2-5, with TRBD2 matching 10 bases. CDR1 ENHRY and CDR2 SYGVKD come from the germline V gene. The CDR3 contains 16 residues. The V gene end was trimmed by 3 bases and the J gene end by 3 bases; junction bases not matched to a gene: 7. This chain's CDR3 is CAISDTPSGGKETQYF. In DNA form, the CDR3 reads TGTGCCATCAGTGATACCCCTAGCGGGGGTAAAGAGACCCAGTACTTC.

The V gene is TRBV2, the J gene TRBJ1-3, with D maybe TRBD1 (5 bases). The germline CDR1 and CDR2 sequences are SNHLY and FYNNEI. The CDR3 has 14 amino acids. Trimming shortened V by 8 bases and J by 3 bases, and 14 bases separated the two germline ends. Here the CDR3 reads CASRQGGVGNTIYF. The CDR3 region has the DNA TGTGCCAGCCGTCAGGGTGGGGTTGGAAACACCATATATTTT.

The rearrangement uses TRBV7-9 and TRBJ1-1, with D perhaps matching TRBD1 (5 bases). CDR3 length: 14 residues. Germline CDR1 SEHNR, CDR2 FQNEAQ (reference sequence). Trimming took 5 bases from V and 10 from J, leaving 20 bases between them. DNA for the CDR3: TGTGCCAGCAGCCTCAGTTCGCAGGGTCTGTCAGCTTTCTTT. Translation gives CASSLSSQGLSAFF.

The chain joins TRBV5-1 to TRBJ2-3; D might be TRBD2 (6 bases). V lost 4 bases and J lost 6, with 21 bases in between. The CDR3 sequence is 16 residues long. Germline values: CDR1 SGHRS, CDR2 YFSETQ. CDR3 protein: CASSPALAGRYDTQYF. As DNA, the CDR3 is TGCGCCAGCAGCCCCGCCCTGGCGGGGAGGTATGATACGCAGTATTTT.

Here the CDR3 reads CASSEARGEGYTF. The DNA for the CDR3 is TGTGCCAGCAGTGAAGCGCGAGGCGAGGGCTACACCTTC. The chain uses TRBV2 and TRBJ1-2; D unresolved. V was clipped by 0 bases and J by 8 bases, with 10 bases between them. The CDR3 has 13 residues. Looked up from germline, CDR1 is SNHLY and CDR2 is FYNNEI.

The chain has TRBV6-6 and TRBJ1-5; 8 bases are shared with TRBD1. Germline V CDR1 and CDR2: MNHNY, SVGAGI (reference sequence). After removal of 6 bases from V and 3 bases from J, the junction contained 7 bases not matched to a gene. This CDR3 contains 15 residues. The CDR3 DNA is TGTGCCAGCAGCTGGGACAGGCCTAACAATCAGCCCCAGCATTTT. It encodes CASSWDRPNNQPQHF.

This clone has more than one count but fewer than ten. The chain recombines TRBV6-6 with TRBJ2-3; the D is unclear. This CDR3 has 13 residues. Deletions cut 2 bases from V and 1 base from J, with 4 bases between. Germline V gene data show CDR1 as MNHNY and CDR2 as SVGAGI (reference sequence). CDR3 in amino acids: CASSYAGTDTQYF. The CDR3 DNA reads TGTGCCAGCAGTTACGCTGGCACAGATACGCAGTATTTT.

The chain recombines TRBV10-3 with TRBJ2-5; TRBD2 might be the D (5 bases). This CDR3 is 13 amino acids long. The V gene's germline CDR1 is ENHRY and CDR2 SYGVKD. Trimming stripped 8 bases from V and 2 bases from J, with 12 bases between. The CDR3 DNA is TGTGCCATCGTGGGGAGCCTTCAAGAGACCCAGTACTTC. Residues: CAIVGSLQETQYF.

V is TRBV29-1 and J is TRBJ2-7, with D perhaps matching TRBD1 (5 bases). V lost 7 bases and J lost 2, with 12 bases in between. In germline, CDR1 is SQVTM, CDR2 ANQGSEA. The CDR3 sequence is 12 residues long. DNA for the CDR3: TGCAGCGCCCAGACAGTCCCCTACGAGCAGTACTTC. Its protein is CSAQTVPYEQYF.

The chain is built from TRBV19 and TRBJ2-5, with 8 positions matching TRBD1. The J call is in doubt because the DNA end fits TRBJ2-7 better. Germline CDR1 and CDR2: LNHDA and SQIVND (reference sequence). The CDR3 runs 15 residues. CDR3 nucleotides: TGTGCCAGTAGTATGACAGGGGACAGAGTCTACGAGCAGTACTTC. It yields the protein CASSMTGDRVYEQYF.

The chain recombines TRBV19 with TRBJ2-5, with 8 positions matching TRBD1. Looked up from germline, CDR1 is LNHDA and CDR2 is SQIVND (reference sequence). V trimming: 5 bases; J trimming: 2 bases; junction bases outside the gene matches: 1. This CDR3 is 13 amino acids long. CDR3: CASSRTGQETQYF. CDR3 nucleotide sequence: TGTGCCAGTAGTCGGACAGGGCAAGAGACCCAGTACTTC.

Regarding this clone: As the CDR3 is not closed by the conserved phenylalanine or tryptophan, this likely results from a read error. The rearrangement uses TRBV5-4 and TRBJ1-6; TRBD1 aligns across 9 bases. CDR3 length: 13 amino acids. Per germline, CDR1 SGHNT and CDR2 YYREEE (reference sequence). V lost 4 bases, J lost 8 bases, and 1 base stayed unmatched. CDR3 region: CASSRDRDSPLHL. CDR3 nucleotides: TGTGCCAGCAGCCGGGACAGGGATTCACCCCTCCACCTT.

In the case of this clone: This likely comes from a read error, as the CDR3 has no conserved phenylalanine or tryptophan at its end. The rearrangement uses TRBV5-5 and TRBJ1-6; D unresolved. This CDR3 region has 13 residues. CDR1 and CDR2 (germline): SGHKS, YYEKEE (reference sequence). The V end lost 5 bases, the J end lost 7 bases, and 10 bases lay between the germline ends. CDR3 region: CASSMRRNSPLHL. The CDR3 DNA reads as TGTGCCAGCAGTATGCGACGGAATTCACCCCTCCACCTT.